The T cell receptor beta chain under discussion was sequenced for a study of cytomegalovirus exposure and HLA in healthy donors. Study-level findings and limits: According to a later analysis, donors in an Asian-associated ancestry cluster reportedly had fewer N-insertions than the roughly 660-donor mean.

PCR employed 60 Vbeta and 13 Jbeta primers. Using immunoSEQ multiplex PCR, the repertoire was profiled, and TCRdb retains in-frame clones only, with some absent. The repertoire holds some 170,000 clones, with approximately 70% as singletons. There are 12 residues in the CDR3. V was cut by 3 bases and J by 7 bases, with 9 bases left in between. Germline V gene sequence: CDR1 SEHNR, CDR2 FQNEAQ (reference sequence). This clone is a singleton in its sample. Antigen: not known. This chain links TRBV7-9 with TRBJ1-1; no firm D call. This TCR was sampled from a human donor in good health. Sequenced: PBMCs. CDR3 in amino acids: CASSFGVVEAFF. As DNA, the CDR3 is TGTGCCAGCAGCTTCGGGGTGGTTGAAGCTTTCTTT.